Reported below is one TCR beta chain. Antigen specificity is unknown. The data derive from a study of beta chain features in type 1 diabetes. Whole-study results and caveats: Among all four CD4+ subsets, Type 1 diabetes patients had TCRB CDR3s that were moderately but significantly shorter.

What was sequenced were expressed TCRB transcripts, since all of the isolated RNA had been reverse transcribed. Clones were sequenced by immunoSEQ multiplex PCR, and TCRdb holds only the in-frame ones, with some missing. The repertoire holds roughly 47,000 clones, with just under 45% as singletons. The germline V gene has CDR1 SGHTA and CDR2 FQGNSA. The CDR3 covers 15 residues. The ends lost 5 bases at V and 9 bases at J; junction bases unmatched: 6. The V and J genes are TRBV7-2 and TRBJ2-1; 14 bases line up with TRBD2. The sequence derives from a man aged 30 to 45 with type 1 diabetes. Sequenced sample: stem cell memory CD4+ T cells from blood. The CDR3 region is CASSGGLAGGGEQFF. CDR3 bases: TGTGCCAGCAGCGGAGGACTAGCGGGAGGCGGTGAGCAGTTCTTC. The whole variable domain, filled in from reference TRBV7-2 and TRBJ2-1, reads GAGVSQSPSNKVTEKGKDVELRCDPISGHTALYWYRQSLGQGLEFLIYFQGNSAPDKSGLPSDRFSAERTGGSVSTLTIQRTQQEDSAVYLCASSGGLAGGGEQFFGPGTRLTVL.